One sample yielded the 27 T cell receptor beta chains listed below, sequenced in a study of spatial heterogeneity in lung cancer. Study-level results: Expanded alpha and beta TCR counts within tumors tracked tumor mutation counts.

One entry per CDR3 protein results from TCRdb running MiXCR on the 5' RACE reads. Of about 100,000 distinct CDR3 sequences in the sample, approximately 4% are singletons; the top ten hold about 20%. This sample's time point: sample taken at primary tumor resection. Their antigen targets remain unknown. The sample consisted of lung tumor tissue, taken at surgery. These receptors were collected from a male donor with early-stage non-small cell lung cancer.

This clonotype is labeled as medium-sized. The gene calls are TRBV24-1 and TRBJ2-3; D may be TRBD2 (5 bases). The germline V and J ends were trimmed by 1 base and 5 bases, with 6 bases remaining between them. Germline loops: CDR1 KGHDR, CDR2 SFDVKD. The CDR3 consists of 13 residues. The CDR3 DNA sequence: TGTGCCACCAGTGATTTCAGCGGAGATACGCAGTATTTT. Translated, it gives CATSDFSGDTQYF.

Ten or more counts support this clonotype. V usage is TRBV5-1 and J usage is TRBJ1-1, with D unclear. The CDR3 sequence is 14 residues long. V was pared by 3 bases and J by 6 bases, with 15 bases between. Germline V gene data show CDR1 as SGHRS and CDR2 as YFSETQ. The CDR3 loop reads CASSYETTTPEAFF. The CDR3 DNA is TGCGCCAGCAGCTATGAGACCACTACTCCTGAAGCTTTCTTT.

The table lists this clonotype with many counts. The chain carries TRBV3-1 and TRBJ1-2; TRBD1 might be the D (5 bases). Germline V CDR1 and CDR2: LGHDT, YNNKEL (reference sequence). The CDR3 spans 14 residues. The ends were cut back, 2 bases at V and 4 bases at J, with 11 bases in the middle. The CDR3 DNA reads as TGTGCCAGCAGCCAAAGGGGACCTCTCTATGGCTACACCTTC. It translates to CASSQRGPLYGYTF.

This clonotype was detected ten times or more. This chain uses TRBV11-3 with TRBJ2-1, with unresolved D. Germline V lookup: CDR1 SGHNT, CDR2 YENEEA. V lost 0 bases to trimming and J lost 9 bases, with 6 bases between them. CDR3 length: 12 amino acids. CDR3 nucleotides: TGTGCCAGCAGCTTAGACGGGTTTGAGCAGTTCTTC. It translates to CASSLDGFEQFF. The variable domain in full, with the rest retrieved from reference TRBV11-3 and TRBJ2-1, is EAGVVQSPRYKIIEKKQPVAFWCNPISGHNTLYWYLQNLGQGPELLIRYENEEAVDDSQLPKDRFSAERLKGVDSTLKIQPAELGDSAVYLCASSLDGFEQFFGPGTRLTVL.

This clonotype was seen repeatedly, ten times or more. The chain links TRBV7-9 to TRBJ1-2, with 7 positions matching TRBD1. Per germline, CDR1 SEHNR and CDR2 FQNEAQ (reference sequence). There are 16 residues in the CDR3. Trimming cost V 1 base and J 4 bases; bases outside gene matches: 9. The CDR3 DNA sequence: TGTGCCAGCAGCTTAGAGGGGGCGTTCTTAGTCTATGGCTACACCTTC. Its protein is CASSLEGAFLVYGYTF.

In nucleotides, the CDR3 is TGTGCCAGCAATTGGGCGATAGGATCCTACGAGCAGTACTTC. Translation: CASNWAIGSYEQYF. The J gene is TRBJ2-7, the V gene TRBV28; D is unclear. Germline loops: CDR1 MDHEN, CDR2 SYDVKM. Trimming removed 7 bases from V and 1 base from J, with 14 bases in between. This CDR3 is built from 14 residues.

This clonotype was picked up many times. This rearrangement joins TRBV2 to TRBJ2-1; D remains unclear. Germline CDR1 is SNHLY and CDR2 is FYNNEI. V shed 7 bases and J shed 6 bases, with 16 bases lying between them. The CDR3 spans 14 residues. The CDR3: CASKGDVLANEQFF. As DNA, the CDR3 is TGTGCCAGCAAAGGAGACGTTCTGGCCAATGAGCAGTTCTTC.

At least ten counts were recorded for this clonotype. This CDR3 is CASSLTGTRTYEQYF. The CDR3 DNA sequence: TGTGCCAGCAGCTTAACCGGAACCCGAACCTACGAGCAGTACTTC. V and J are TRBV7-9 and TRBJ2-7; D is unclear. The germline CDR1 and CDR2 sequences are SEHNR and FQNEAQ (reference sequence). Trimming removed 2 bases from V and 2 bases from J, with 13 bases in between. The length of the CDR3 is 15 residues.

The sample holds many counts of this clonotype. The gene calls are TRBV5-1 and TRBJ1-1; unclear D gene. CDR3 length: 14 amino acids. V was clipped by 0 bases and J by 3 bases, with 9 bases between them. CDR1 is SGHRS, CDR2 YFSETQ, per germline. This chain's CDR3 is CASSLDSLDTEAFF. The CDR3 nucleotides are TGCGCCAGCAGCTTGGACAGTTTGGACACTGAAGCTTTCTTT.

This clonotype has ten or more counts. This sequence joins TRBV27 and TRBJ1-2; 12 nucleotides line up with TRBD1. Germline V gene data show CDR1 as MNHEY and CDR2 as SMNVEV (reference sequence). Unmatched junction bases numbered 11, after V lost 4 bases and J lost 8 bases. The length of the CDR3 is 16 residues. The CDR3 region is CASSSLPGQGARGYTF. CDR3 nucleotide sequence: TGTGCCAGCAGTTCACTACCGGGACAGGGGGCAAGGGGCTACACCTTC.

The sample holds a few counts of this clonotype. V is TRBV2 and J is TRBJ2-3; TRBD2 matches at 15 bases. Germline assignment: CDR1 SNHLY and CDR2 FYNNEI. V trimming: 7 bases; J trimming: 5 bases; junction bases outside the gene matches: 10. This CDR3 has 17 residues. The CDR3 DNA reads TGTGCCAGCACCGACGGGACTAGCGGGAGGATAGGAGATACGCAGTATTTT. Its translation is CASTDGTSGRIGDTQYF.

The genes are TRBV20-1 and TRBJ1-2; D uncertain. V gave up 2 bases and J gave up 8 bases, with 3 bases separating them. Germline V gene lookup returns CDR1 DFQATT and CDR2 SNEGSKA (reference sequence). This CDR3 has 9 amino acids. For the CDR3, the DNA is TGCAGTGCTAGAAAGGGCTACACCTTC. It codes for CSARKGYTF.

The chain combines TRBV25-1 with TRBJ2-4; no firm D call. The V end lost 5 bases, the J end lost 8 bases, and 22 bases lay between the germline ends. This CDR3 is built from 16 residues. Per germline, CDR1 MGHDK and CDR2 SYGVNS. The CDR3 DNA reads TGTGCCAGCAGTACCCTTCCGCGACCAAAGAAGGACATTCAGTACTTC. It codes for CASSTLPRPKKDIQYF.

In this sample, this clonotype turned up many times. In DNA form, the CDR3 reads TGTGCCAGCAGCCTTGGGAGGTCCCTATACTACGAGCAGTACTTC. Residues: CASSLGRSLYYEQYF. The chain couples TRBV14 to TRBJ2-7; D possibly corresponds to TRBD2 (6 bases). This CDR3 has 15 amino acids. Trimming took 4 bases from V and 3 from J, leaving 16 bases between them. The germline CDR1 and CDR2 sequences are SGHDN and FVKESK.

This clonotype has only a few counts. The chain links TRBV14 to TRBJ2-2; unclear D gene. Germline-derived CDR1 and CDR2 are SGHDN and FVKESK. The CDR3 consists of 13 residues. V gave up 5 bases and J gave up 8 bases, with 12 bases separating them. CDR3 nucleotides: TGTGCCAGCAGCTACACTCGAACTGGGGAGCTGTTTTTT. Translating it yields CASSYTRTGELFF.

This chain joins TRBV29-1 and TRBJ2-1; D gene unclear. CDR1 and CDR2 (germline): SQVTM, ANQGSEA. The CDR3 runs 13 residues. With 6 bases removed from V and 8 bases from J, the gap between germline ends came to 17 bases. The CDR3 loop is CSVSDAWGYEQFF. The CDR3 nucleotides read TGCAGCGTGTCGGACGCTTGGGGTTATGAGCAGTTCTTC.

This clonotype showed up many times. The genes are TRBV13 and TRBJ2-1, with D perhaps matching TRBD1 (6 bases). The germline V gene has CDR1 PRHDT and CDR2 FYEKMQ (reference sequence). The V gene lost 1 base and the J gene lost 0 bases, with 10 bases spanning the gap. The CDR3 spans 16 residues. In DNA, the CDR3 is TGTGCCAGCAGCTTAGACGGGACACTCTCCTACAATGAGCAGTTCTTC. It yields the protein CASSLDGTLSYNEQFF.

This clonotype has a count of ten or more. The V call is TRBV27, the J call TRBJ1-2; no clear D. The length of the CDR3 is 16 residues. Per germline, CDR1 MNHEY and CDR2 SMNVEV (reference sequence). Trimming removed 0 bases from V and 2 bases from J, with 13 bases in between. The CDR3 reads CASSLSKKFLNYGYTF. CDR3 DNA sequence: TGTGCCAGCAGTTTATCGAAGAAGTTTTTAAACTATGGCTACACCTTC.

This clonotype was picked up a small number of times. The CDR3 region has the DNA TGTGCCAGCAGCCAAGGCCCGGAAAACATTCAGTACTTC. This codes for CASSQGPENIQYF. V and J are TRBV14 and TRBJ2-4; no reliable D call. This CDR3 spans 13 amino acids. Germline CDR1 is SGHDN and CDR2 is FVKESK. With 1 base removed from V and 5 bases from J, the gap between germline ends came to 6 bases.

The genes are TRBV28 and TRBJ1-1; no firm D call. Germline assignment: CDR1 MDHEN and CDR2 SYDVKM. Trimming removed 3 bases at V and 2 bases at J, with 7 bases between. The length of the CDR3 is 13 residues. The CDR3, as DNA: TGTGCCAGCAGTTTTATAGGAAACACTGAAGCTTTCTTT. Protein product: CASSFIGNTEAFF.

This clonotype was recorded many times. This chain joins TRBV2 and TRBJ2-5; D is possibly TRBD2 (6 bases). The CDR3 covers 13 residues. Germline lookup yields CDR1 SNHLY and CDR2 FYNNEI. The V and J ends lost 4 bases and 2 bases respectively, with 8 bases between them. The CDR3 region is CASSGRVQETQYF. In nucleotides, the CDR3 is TGTGCCAGCAGTGGGAGGGTACAAGAGACCCAGTACTTC.

This clonotype was counted ten times or more. This rearrangement joins TRBV6-2 or TRBV6-3 to TRBJ2-3; D may be TRBD1 or TRBD2 (6 bases each). Deletions cut 4 bases from V and 5 bases from J, with 13 bases between. The CDR3 contains 14 residues. The germline V gene encodes CDR1 MNHEY and CDR2 SVGEGT. Here the CDR3 reads CASSWGARGDTQYF. Here the CDR3 DNA reads TGTGCCAGCAGTTGGGGGGCCAGAGGAGATACGCAGTATTTT.

The J gene is TRBJ2-7, the V gene TRBV6-1; D unclear. Per the germline V gene, CDR1 is MNHNS and CDR2 is SASEGT. The CDR3 consists of 14 residues. V lost 6 bases, J lost 1 base, and 13 bases lay in between. The CDR3 DNA reads TGTGCCAGCAGGTCTCTACCAGCATCCTACGAGCAGTACTTC. It is translated as CASRSLPASYEQYF.

This clonotype was seen at least ten times. The V gene is TRBV10-3, the J gene TRBJ2-7; the match to TRBD1 covers 7 bases. Germline CDR1 and CDR2: ENHRY and SYGVKD. The CDR3 is made up of 14 amino acids. The V and J ends lost 3 bases and 5 bases, in that order; junction bases with no gene match: 7. CDR3 residues: CAISERGHLDEQYF. CDR3 nucleotide sequence: TGTGCCATCAGTGAAAGGGGGCACTTGGACGAGCAGTACTTC.

Ten or more counts support this clonotype. V is TRBV29-1 and J is TRBJ2-7; no reliable D call. The CDR3 has 11 amino acids. V was shortened by 6 bases and J by 0 bases, with 6 bases between the two germline ends. Per germline, CDR1 SQVTM and CDR2 ANQGSEA. Here the CDR3 reads CSVGFSYEQYF. CDR3 nucleotides: TGCAGCGTCGGCTTCTCCTACGAGCAGTACTTC.

The J gene is TRBJ2-1, the V gene TRBV4-2; a weak D match, TRBD1 (5 bases). This CDR3 spans 18 amino acids. Germline-derived CDR1 and CDR2 are LGHNA and YNFKEQ. V was pared by 3 bases and J by 2 bases, with 20 bases between. CDR3 in amino acids: CASSHLTGLPTTYNEQFF. The CDR3 region has the DNA TGTGCCAGCAGCCACTTAACAGGATTACCGACGACCTACAATGAGCAGTTCTTC.

The chain has TRBV2 and TRBJ2-7; D remains unclear. V lost 11 bases, J lost 0 bases, and 17 bases lay in between. Per germline, CDR1 SNHLY and CDR2 FYNNEI. The CDR3 has 14 residues. CDR3 residues: CAGHEVGNSYEQYF. Here the CDR3 DNA reads TGTGCCGGCCACGAGGTAGGAAACTCCTACGAGCAGTACTTC.